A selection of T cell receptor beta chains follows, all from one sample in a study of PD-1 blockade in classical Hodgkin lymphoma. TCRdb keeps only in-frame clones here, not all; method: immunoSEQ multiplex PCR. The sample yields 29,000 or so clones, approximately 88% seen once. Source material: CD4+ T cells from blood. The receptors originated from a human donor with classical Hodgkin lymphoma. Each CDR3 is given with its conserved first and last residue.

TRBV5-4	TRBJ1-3	CASSAQQGYSGNTIYF
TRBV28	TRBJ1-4	CASIGTGEKLFF
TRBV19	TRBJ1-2	CASRQTGNYGYTF
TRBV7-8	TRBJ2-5	CASSAGTRGIQEETQYF
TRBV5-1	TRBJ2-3	CASSLEGANTDTQYF
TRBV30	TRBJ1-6	CAEGTGANSPLHF
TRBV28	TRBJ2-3	CASSYHTSTDTQYF
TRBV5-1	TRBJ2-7	CASRPGTGDEQYF
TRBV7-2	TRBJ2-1	CASSRGAGDGEQFF
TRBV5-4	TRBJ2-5	CASSPKTTTRETQYF
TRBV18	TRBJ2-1	CASARDLASYNEQFF
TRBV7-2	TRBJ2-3	CASSLVSSAVGPLYF
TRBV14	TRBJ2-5	CASSRGLGYQETQYF
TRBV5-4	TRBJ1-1	CASSLGTGVAMNTEAFF
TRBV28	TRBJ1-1	CASRSGTGNTEAFF
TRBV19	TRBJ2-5	CASSMNSGNQETQYF
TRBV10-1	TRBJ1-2	CASSESQGRGYTF
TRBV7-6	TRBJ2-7	CASSLGGALVDEQYF
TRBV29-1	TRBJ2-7	CSVGVPSQNEQYF
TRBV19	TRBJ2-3	CASSIGEASSTDTQYF
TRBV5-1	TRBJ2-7	CASSLDDPSSYEQYF
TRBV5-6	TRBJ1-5	CASSSGGYNQPQHF
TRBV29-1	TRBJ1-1	CSVRTGGNTEAFF
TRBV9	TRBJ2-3	CASSLSGIGTDTQYF
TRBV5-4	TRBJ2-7	CASSSGQRYEQYF
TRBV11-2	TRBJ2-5	CASSAEPQETQYF
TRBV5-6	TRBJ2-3	CASSLTYSDTQYF
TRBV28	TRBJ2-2	CASSNGQNTGELFF
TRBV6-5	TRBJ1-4	CASRLQGLDGEKLFF
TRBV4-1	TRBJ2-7	CASSQAWGAAVGEQYF
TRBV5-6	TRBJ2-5	CASSLWGRETQYF
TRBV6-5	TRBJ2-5	CASRTAGETQYF
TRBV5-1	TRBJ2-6	CASRREDSGANVLTF
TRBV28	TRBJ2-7	CASSLLPGQGAYEQYF
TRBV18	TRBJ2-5	CASSRPQGGETQYF
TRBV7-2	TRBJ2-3	CASSLDLLAASTDTQYF
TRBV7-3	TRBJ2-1	CASSSGLAGVHEQFF
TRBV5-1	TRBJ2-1	CASSLVGLAGVDEQFF
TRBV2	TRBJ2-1	CASTGLAGDDEQFF
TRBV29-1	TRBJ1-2	CSVRPGTEYGYTF